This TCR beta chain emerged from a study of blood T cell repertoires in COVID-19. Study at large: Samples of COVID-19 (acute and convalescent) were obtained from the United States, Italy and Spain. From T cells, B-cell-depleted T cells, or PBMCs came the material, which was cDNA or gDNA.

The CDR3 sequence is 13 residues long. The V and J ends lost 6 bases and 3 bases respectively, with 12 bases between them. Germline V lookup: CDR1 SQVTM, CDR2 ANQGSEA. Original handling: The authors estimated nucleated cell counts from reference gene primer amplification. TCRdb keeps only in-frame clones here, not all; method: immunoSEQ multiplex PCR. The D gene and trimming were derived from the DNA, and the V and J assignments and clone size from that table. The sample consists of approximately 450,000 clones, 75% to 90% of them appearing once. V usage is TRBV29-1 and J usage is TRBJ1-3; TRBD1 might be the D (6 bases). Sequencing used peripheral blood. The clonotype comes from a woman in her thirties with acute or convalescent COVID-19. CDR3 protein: CSVGHTGGNTIYF. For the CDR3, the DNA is TGCAGCGTGGGACATACGGGTGGAAACACCATATATTTT.